This T cell receptor (beta chain) stems from a study of T cells in narcolepsy. Turning to the study itself: Healthy controls were enrolled alongside patients with narcolepsy type 1 or type 2. Broader study findings: HCRT-specific and TRIB2-specific autoreactive clonotypes appeared among same-patient CSF and blood CD4+ clonotypes.

This clone was recorded a few times. No antigen is known for it. Repertoires were generated with immunoSEQ multiplex PCR, while TCRdb's copy carries only in-frame clones and drops some. The sample lists about 24,000 clones; 70% to 90% were seen once. Between the trimmed V and J ends, which lost 2 bases and 1 base, there was a span of 8 bases. The germline gives CDR1 ENHRY, CDR2 SYGVKD. The CDR3 has 14 amino acids. The chain employs TRBV10-3 and TRBJ1-2; perhaps TRBD1 as D (6 bases). The sample taken for sequencing was memory (CD45RA-) CD4+ T cells from blood. The clonotype originates from a human donor in good health. In DNA form, the CDR3 reads TGTGCCATCAGTGAGCCGGGACATAACTATGGCTACACCTTC. Its translation: CAISEPGHNYGYTF.